This T cell receptor (beta chain) was recorded in a study of T-cell reconstitution after alpha-beta-depleted transplantation in children. Researchers prepared the TCRbeta library using unique molecular identifiers, the study reports. TCRdb itself ran the PCR reads through MiXCR, one entry per CDR3 protein. The table lists approximately 490,000 distinct CDR3 sequences, around 13% of them singletons, with 5% to 6% in the top ten. The V end was cut by 2 bases, the J end by 5 bases, with 13 bases between. Germline V CDR1 and CDR2: SEHNR, FQNEAQ (reference sequence). The CDR3 runs 14 residues. This chain joins TRBV7-9 and TRBJ2-7; no clear D gene. The clonotype was recovered from a human donor who donated a stem cell graft to a child with combined immunodeficiency. The sequences come from PBMCs from the stem cell graft donor, collected from the stem cell graft. CDR3 DNA: TGTGCCAGCAGCTTAAATGGGCCAGAGGACGAGCAGTACTTC. Translated, it gives CASSLNGPEDEQYF.